These 15 T cell receptor beta chains share one sample of origin, sequenced in a study of cytomegalovirus exposure and HLA in healthy donors. PCR used 60 Vbeta primers and 13 Jbeta primers. Clones were sequenced by immunoSEQ multiplex PCR, and TCRdb holds only the in-frame ones, with some missing. The sample carries 150,000 to 200,000 clones, roughly 13% recorded once. The sequenced sample consisted of PBMCs. The receptors stem from a man aged 50 or older in good health and CMV-seropositive.

In its sample, this clone was seen a few times. The chain is built from TRBV30 and TRBJ1-4; D is ambiguous. The CDR3 extends over 14 amino acids. Germline V lookup: CDR1 GTSNPN, CDR2 SVGIG (reference sequence). V was pared by 2 bases and J by 2 bases, with 9 bases between. CDR3 loop: CAWSRGGTNEKLFF. Here the CDR3 DNA reads TGTGCCTGGAGTCGAGGCGGGACTAATGAAAAACTGTTTTTT.

V usage is TRBV28 and J usage is TRBJ1-5; no reliable D call. Trimming took 2 bases from V and 6 from J, leaving 11 bases between them. Germline CDR1 is MDHEN and CDR2 is SYDVKM. CDR3 size: 14 residues. The CDR3 loop reads CASSLATLTQPQHF. CDR3 bases: TGTGCCAGCAGTTTAGCTACCTTAACTCAGCCCCAGCATTTT.

In its sample, this clone was seen a few times. This chain links TRBV7-2 with TRBJ1-2, with D perhaps matching TRBD1 (6 bases). Trimming stripped 1 base from V and 2 bases from J, with 11 bases between. CDR1 and CDR2 (germline): SGHTA, FQGNSA. This CDR3 is built from 15 residues. The CDR3: CASSLETGRNYGYTF. CDR3 nucleotide sequence: TGTGCCAGCAGCTTAGAAACAGGGCGAAACTATGGCTACACCTTC.

The chain has TRBV5-1 and TRBJ2-7, with 10 bases identical to TRBD1. Trimming at V came to 2 bases and at J to 1 base, leaving 6 bases not matched to a gene. The CDR3 covers 16 residues. Looked up from germline, CDR1 is SGHRS and CDR2 is YFSETQ. This CDR3 reads CASSFSGTGVSYEQYF. The CDR3 DNA reads as TGCGCCAGCAGCTTTTCTGGGACAGGGGTTTCCTACGAGCAGTACTTC.

DNA for the CDR3: TGTGCCAGCAGCCGACAAATCTGGGGGCCGAACACCGGGGAGCTGTTTTTT. This sequence encodes CASSRQIWGPNTGELFF. V gene TRBV11-2 combines with J gene TRBJ2-2; tentative D call: TRBD1 (6 bases). This CDR3 is 17 amino acids long. V was cut by 5 bases and J by 0 bases, with 16 bases left in between. The germline V gene encodes CDR1 SGHAT and CDR2 FQNNGV.

This rearrangement joins TRBV13 to TRBJ2-1; TRBD2 matches 11 bases. CDR3 size: 16 residues. V was clipped by 4 bases and J by 0 bases; unmatched bases: 2. Germline loops: CDR1 PRHDT, CDR2 FYEKMQ (reference sequence). The CDR3 is CASSSLAGDSYNEQFF. The CDR3 region has the DNA TGTGCCAGCAGCTCACTAGCGGGGGACTCCTACAATGAGCAGTTCTTC.

The table lists this clone with a few counts. V gene TRBV28 combines with J gene TRBJ1-5; 7 bases agree with TRBD1. J was trimmed by 3 bases and V by 6 bases; bases with no gene match: 11. The CDR3 has 16 amino acids. The germline V gene has CDR1 MDHEN and CDR2 SYDVKM. In DNA form, the CDR3 reads TGTGCCAGCAGAACAATAGCCGGGACAGACAATCAGCCCCAGCATTTT. The encoded protein is CASRTIAGTDNQPQHF.

The sample holds a few counts of this clone. This rearrangement joins TRBV5-1 to TRBJ2-1; 16 nucleotides line up with TRBD2. V lost 3 bases and J lost 5; bases outside the gene matches: 5. The CDR3 extends over 17 amino acids. Germline lookup yields CDR1 SGHRS and CDR2 YFSETQ. CDR3 protein: CASSWPGLAGGNNEQFF. The CDR3 nucleotides read TGCGCCAGCAGCTGGCCGGGACTAGCGGGGGGGAACAATGAGCAGTTCTTC.

This sequence joins TRBV5-8 and TRBJ1-1; 11 bases match TRBD1. The ends lost 2 bases at V and 6 bases at J; junction bases unmatched: 3. CDR3 length: 14 residues. Germline CDR1 SGHTS, CDR2 YDEGEE. The CDR3 spells CASSFGQGAAEAFF. The CDR3 coding sequence is TGTGCCAGCAGCTTTGGACAGGGGGCGGCTGAAGCTTTCTTT.

CDR3 in DNA: TGTGCCAGCAGTGAAGTTGAGGGAAGCTCCTACGAGCAGTACGTC. Amino acids: CASSEVEGSSYEQYV. The chain couples TRBV6-1 to TRBJ2-7; possible D gene TRBD2, 5 bases. The CDR3 has 15 amino acids. Germline V lookup: CDR1 MNHNS, CDR2 SASEGT. The V end was cut by 1 base, the J end by 0 bases, with 10 bases between.

This clone has more than one count but fewer than ten. This CDR3 is also generated by other DNA sequences in the sample. The V and J genes are TRBV6-5 and TRBJ1-5; D gene unclear. This CDR3 spans 14 amino acids. From germline, CDR1 is MNHEY and CDR2 SVGAGI. Trimming shortened V by 0 bases and J by 7 bases, and 10 bases separated the two germline ends. CDR3 in DNA: TGTGCCAGCAGTTACTCTGGTCGAGGGCAGCCCCAGCATTTT. Translation gives CASSYSGRGQPQHF.

This clone was detected a few times. The rearrangement links TRBV5-4 to TRBJ2-5; possibly TRBD2 for D (6 bases). CDR1 is SGHNT, CDR2 YYREEE, per germline (reference sequence). Trimming removed 3 bases at V and 1 base at J, with 19 bases between. The CDR3 length is 17 residues. CDR3 sequence reads: CASSSTGRRPSQETQYF. The DNA of the CDR3 is TGTGCCAGCAGCTCAACGGGGAGGAGACCATCCCAAGAGACCCAGTACTTC. Variable domain in full (rest from reference TRBV5-4 and TRBJ2-5): ETGVTQSPTHLIKTRGQQVTLRCSSQSGHNTVSWYQQALGQGPQFIFQYYREEENGRGNFPPRFSGLQFPNYSSELNVNALELDDSALYLCASSSTGRRPSQETQYFGPGTRLLVL.

The CDR3 protein is CAWSSTGQRTYGYTF. The DNA for the CDR3 is TGTGCCTGGAGTTCCACGGGACAGAGGACCTATGGCTACACCTTC. The chain is built from TRBV30 and TRBJ1-2; 7 nucleotides line up with TRBD1. J was trimmed by 4 bases and V by 2 bases; bases with no gene match: 10. Germline-derived CDR1 and CDR2 are GTSNPN and SVGIG (reference sequence). This CDR3 has 15 residues. The full variable domain, with the rest looked up from reference TRBV30 and TRBJ1-2, is SQTIHQWPATLVQPVGSPLSLECTVEGTSNPNLYWYRQAAGRGLQLLFYSVGIGQISSEVPQNLSASRPQDRQFILSSKKLLLSDSGFYLCAWSSTGQRTYGYTFGSGTRLTVV.

This clone was counted a few times. The chain employs TRBV11-2 and TRBJ1-2; D perhaps matches TRBD1 (6 bases). Trimming removed 9 bases at V and 6 bases at J, with 17 bases between. The CDR3 sequence is 13 residues long. Per the germline V gene, CDR1 is SGHAT and CDR2 is FQNNGV. The CDR3 reads CASQRSRGDGYTF. The CDR3 nucleotides read TGTGCCAGTCAGAGATCCAGGGGTGATGGCTACACCTTC.

V and J are TRBV5-6 and TRBJ1-2; 8 bases line up with TRBD1. This CDR3 region has 14 residues. Germline V lookup: CDR1 SGHDT, CDR2 YYEEEE. With 3 bases clipped from V and 4 bases from J, the junction kept 5 bases outside the gene matches. DNA of the CDR3: TGTGCCAGCAGCTGGACAGGGAGAGGCTATGGCTACACCTTC. It specifies CASSWTGRGYGYTF.